The TCR beta chain under discussion was sequenced for a study of beta chain features in type 1 diabetes. The overall study: Sorted cells numbering 107,917,701 were examined across all samples.

Points on this clone: The antigen remains unidentified.

Trimming removed 1 base from V and 3 bases from J, with 6 bases in between. This CDR3 has 13 residues. Looked up from germline, CDR1 is SEHNR and CDR2 is FQNEAQ (reference sequence). Expressed TCRB transcripts were sequenced because the isolated RNA had all been reverse transcribed beforehand. Data came from immunoSEQ multiplex PCR; TCRdb stores just in-frame clones and leaves some out. Of fewer than 900,000 clones detected, 15% to 20% appear once; the ten largest clones hold around 0.02%. Overall study results and limits: Still unanswered here is whether HLA type influences TCRB rearrangement.

The specimen was naive CD4+ T cells from blood. The source is a woman aged 18-29 years in good health. This chain connects TRBV7-9 to TRBJ1-1; D is undetermined. CDR3 residues: CASSLEWDTEAFF. The CDR3, as DNA: TGTGCCAGCAGCTTAGAATGGGACACTGAAGCTTTCTTT.